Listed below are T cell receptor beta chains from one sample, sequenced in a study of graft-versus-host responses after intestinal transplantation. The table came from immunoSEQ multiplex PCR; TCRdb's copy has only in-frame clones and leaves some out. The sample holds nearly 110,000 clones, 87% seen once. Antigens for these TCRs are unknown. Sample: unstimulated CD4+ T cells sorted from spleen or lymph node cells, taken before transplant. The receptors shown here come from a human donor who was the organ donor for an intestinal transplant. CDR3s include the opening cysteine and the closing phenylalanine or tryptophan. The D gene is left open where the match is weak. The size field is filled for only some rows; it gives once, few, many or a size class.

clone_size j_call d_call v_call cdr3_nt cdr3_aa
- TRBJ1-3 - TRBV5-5 TGTGCCAGCAGCCAAGATATGGACCATGGAAACACCATATATTTT CASSQDMDHGNTIYF
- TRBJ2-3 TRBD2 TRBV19 TGTGCCAGGACGTTTAGCGGGAAGAGCACAGATACGCAGTATTTT CARTFSGKSTDTQYF
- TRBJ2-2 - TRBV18 TGTGCCAGCTCACCTAACACCGGGGAGCTGTTTTTT CASSPNTGELFF
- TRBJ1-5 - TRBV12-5 TGTGCTAGTGGTTTGGACCTAGGACGGAGACTCAATAATCAGCCCCAGCATTTT CASGLDLGRRLNNQPQHF
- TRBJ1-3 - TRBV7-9 TGTGCCAGCAGGGCAGCAGCTGGAAACACCATATATTTT CASRAAAGNTIYF
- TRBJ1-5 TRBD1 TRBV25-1 TGTGCCAGCCCCGGGACAGGGGGTAAGGACAATCAGCCCCAGCATTTT CASPGTGGKDNQPQHF
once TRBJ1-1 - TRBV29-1 TGCAGCGTTGAAGCCGCAGGGGTGGCGGTGAACACTGAAGCTTTCTTT CSVEAAGVAVNTEAFF
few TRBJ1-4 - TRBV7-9 TGTGCCAGCAGCTTAGTCGGGATCCGTGAAAAACTGTTTTTT CASSLVGIREKLFF
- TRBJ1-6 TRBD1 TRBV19 TGTGCCAGTAGTATTCGGCAGGGGGATAATTCACCCCTCCACTTT CASSIRQGDNSPLHF
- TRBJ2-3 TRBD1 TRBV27 TGTGCCAGCATCACCCGGGACCAGGGGGCAGATACGCAGTATTTT CASITRDQGADTQYF
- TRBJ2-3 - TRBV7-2 TGTGCCAGCGGTTTTTATATAGACAGTGATACGCAGTATTTT CASGFYIDSDTQYF
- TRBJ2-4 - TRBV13 TGTGCCAGCAGCTTAGGCCTAGCGTATTTAGCCAAAAACATTCAGTACTTC CASSLGLAYLAKNIQYF
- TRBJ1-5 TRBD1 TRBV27 TGTGCCAGCAGTTTGTTAACAGGGGGAGAACAGCCCCAGCATTTT CASSLLTGGEQPQHF
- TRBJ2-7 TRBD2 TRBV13 TGTGCCAGCAGCCAACTAGCGGGAGGCCCCTACGAGCAGTACTTC CASSQLAGGPYEQYF
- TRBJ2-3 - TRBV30 TGTGCCTGGAGTGTACTCTGGGCAGATACGCAGTATTTT CAWSVLWADTQYF
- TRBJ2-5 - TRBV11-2 TGTGCCAGCAGCCAACTCCAGGGGCCACCCAGGCCCCAGTACTTC CASSQLQGPPRPQYF
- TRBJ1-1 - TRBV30 TGTGCCTGGAATCGGGGGATTGAAGCTTTCTTT CAWNRGIEAFF
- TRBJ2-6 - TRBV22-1 TGTCCTGGGAGAACCCTGGGAAAGGAACAAAGTCGGGCCAACGTCCTGACTTTC CPGRTLGKEQSRANVLTF
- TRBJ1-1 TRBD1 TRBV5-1 TGCGCCAGCAGCACCCCGGACAGGGGCCCGTTCTTT CASSTPDRGPFF
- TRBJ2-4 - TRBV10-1 TGCGCCAGCAGTGAGTCAGGGGGGCGCGAAAACATTCAGTACTTC CASSESGGRENIQYF
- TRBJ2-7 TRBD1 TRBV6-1 TGTGCCAGCCTAACAAACAGGGGGACCTACGAGCAGTACTTC CASLTNRGTYEQYF
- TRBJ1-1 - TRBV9 TGTGCCAGCAGCCGGGCAGGTCACGGATTGATAGCTTTCTTT CASSRAGHGLIAFF